The clone carrying this T cell receptor (beta chain) was found many times. Antigen unknown. The data stem from a study of molecular identifiers for immune sequencing clone quantification. General study findings and limits: Over 98% of effector molecules, yet under 1% of naive-cell molecules, were held by clones above 20 RNA copies.

CDR3 length: 15 amino acids. The V end was cut by 6 bases, the J end by 0 bases, with 14 bases between. Germline V lookup: CDR1 MGHDK, CDR2 SYGVNS. Via MiXCR, TCRdb re-called the PCR reads, giving one row per CDR3 protein. The data hold some 70,000 distinct CDR3 sequences, with around a sixth observed a single time. Material for sequencing was naive CD8+ T cells from blood, with Jurkat cell RNA spiked in. The sample's subset: FACS-sorted CD8+CD4-CCR7+CD45RA+ naive T cells. The source of this sequence is a human donor in good health. Some libraries in this study had Jurkat cell RNA spiked in. This chain links TRBV25-1 with TRBJ2-5; D is possibly TRBD2 (6 bases). CDR3 sequence reads: CASSLVGTYQETQYF. Written as DNA, the CDR3 is TGTGCCAGCAGCCTTGTTGGGACTTACCAAGAGACCCAGTACTTC.